This T cell receptor beta chain was obtained from a study of blood T cell repertoires in COVID-19 (dated by TCRdb to about 2020). About the investigation overall: Samples from collaborators originated in the United States, Italy and Spain and spanned both the acute and convalescent phases of COVID-19. The material from the prospective study consisted of cDNA or gDNA derived from T cells, B-cell-depleted T cells, or PBMCs. Subjects who had been exposed to COVID-19, were actively infected with it, or had recovered from it provided the deeply sampled blood TCRbeta repertoires that made up the dataset. The repertoires were released in a freely available public database meant as a resource for research on the immune response to SARS-CoV-2. The samples were drawn from the first 160 participants of the ongoing ImmuneRACE study and from 950 to 1,500 subjects provided by 6 global collaborators. Sample metadata almost always included a de-identified subject ID, COVID-19 status, age in years and sex. Where HLA class I and class II types were available, the types were taken from metadata supplied by the sample provider, not from assay-based typing.

From its cysteine to its phenylalanine, the CDR3 spans 16 amino acids. Of all the DNA, just the CDR3 is kept, 48 bases in frame from base 1. CDR1 and CDR2 are drawn from the germline V gene (reference sequence): LNHNV, YYDKDF. TCRbeta CDR3 regions were amplified from genomic DNA using the immunoSEQ Assay, a bias-controlled multiplex PCR. As for the original processing: The number of nucleated cells in each sample was estimated by amplification of reference gene primers within the assay. To quantify the absolute abundance of each unique TCRbeta CDR3 rearrangement, sequence reads were collapsed and filtered. Productive Simpson clonality was computed per sample as the square root of Simpson's diversity index over productive rearrangements. This immuneACCESS table, as held by TCRdb, lists in-frame sequences with V and J called but not all clones. Of the missing ones, under half trace to an unresolved V gene in checked studies; the others have no known cause. V and J calls and clone size are as listed in that table; D and trimming were resolved from the DNA. Recorded for this sample are about 140,000 clones; 85% to 90% of them occurred a single time. The leading ten clones occupy about 3.2% of the sample.

Collaborating institutions collected whole blood in K2EDTA tubes following their own protocols. For TCRbeta analysis, collaborator samples were shipped as frozen whole blood, as isolated PBMCs, or as DNA extracted from either sample type. Results the study describes overall, beyond this receptor: How much clinical and demographic metadata was included differed by source and by participant, and the metadata was provided uncurated.

As regards this clone: This receptor's antigen is unknown. At one of its ends the junction is not consistent with the germline gene, which may arise from a read error.

The rearrangement joined TRBV15 to TRBJ2-1; 8 of the junction bases match TRBD1. This TCR was sampled from a man in his sixties with active or convalescent COVID-19. The sequencing sample was made of peripheral blood. The CDR3 amino acid sequence is: CATSRAARGPYNEQFF. The DNA sequence reads TGTGCCACAAGCAGAGCGGCCAGGGGGCCCTACAATGAGCAGTTCTTC.